This T cell receptor (beta chain) came from a study of blood T cell repertoires in COVID-19 (TCRdb year 2020). Broadly, across the study: Recovered participants in ImmuneRACE Cohort 3 were defined as having two consecutive negative NP/OP PCR tests, clearance from a healthcare professional, or resolution of symptoms. The dataset comprised deeply sampled blood TCRbeta repertoires from subjects exposed to, actively infected with, or recovered from COVID-19. Samples came from the ongoing ImmuneRACE study (first 160 participants) plus 1,254 subjects from 6 global collaborators. Where available, HLA class I and class II types were obtained from metadata supplied by the sample provider rather than from assay-based typing. The collaborator samples originated in the United States, Italy and Spain and spanned the acute and convalescent phases of COVID-19. The material from the prospective study consisted of cDNA or gDNA derived from T cells, B-cell-depleted T cells, or PBMCs. A de-identified subject ID, COVID-19 status, age in years and sex were almost always included in the sample metadata. The repertoires were made available in a free public database intended to serve as a resource for research on the immune response to SARS-CoV-2. Broader findings and caveats from the paper: How much clinical and demographic metadata was included differed by source and by participant, and the metadata was provided uncurated.

TCRbeta CDR3 regions were amplified from genomic DNA by means of the immunoSEQ Assay, a bias-controlled multiplex PCR. The source study handled its data this way. The number of nucleated cells in each sample was estimated by amplification of reference gene primers within the assay. To quantify the absolute abundance of each unique TCRbeta CDR3 rearrangement, sequence reads were collapsed and filtered. For each sample, productive Simpson clonality was calculated as the square root of Simpson's diversity index over productive rearrangements. TCRdb obtained this table from immuneACCESS and retained in-frame rearrangements with V and J assigned. These tables miss some clones; where compared with another copy, unresolved V genes account for less than half of the shortfall, and the remainder is unexplained. D and trimming were read from the DNA, whereas the V and J calls and clone size are those reported in that table. The sample has about 170,000 clones on record, 79% of them singletons. The ten largest clonotypes hold over 15% of the sample.

Participants in the prospective study were aged 18 to 89 years, lived in 20 to 30 United States geographic areas, and enrolled through a virtual design. Cohort assignment in the prospective study relied on participant-reported clinical history from a screening survey and a study questionnaire. Each participant in the prospective study had whole blood, serum and a nasopharyngeal or oropharyngeal swab collected by mobile phlebotomists. Participants in the prospective study had the option to provide additional blood draws and questionnaires over a roughly 2-month period. Blood samples from the prospective study were shipped frozen or at room temperature prior to DNA extraction. The CDR3 measures 17 amino acids from cysteine to phenylalanine. Kept here is only the CDR3 DNA, which spans 51 bases and is read in frame from base 1. From a lookup of the germline V gene (reference sequence), CDR1 and CDR2 are SEHNR and FQNEAQ. After removal of 2 bases from V and 4 bases from J, the junction retains 9 bases not matched to a gene.

Concerning this clone: The clone's antigen remains unknown. No quality values exist for individual bases; no much larger clone is one base distant.

The chain links TRBV7-9 with TRBJ2-1, and TRBD2 matches 9 of the central bases. This TCR came from a woman in her sixties or seventies in a cohort exposed to, infected with or recovered from COVID-19 (not recorded which). Sequenced sample: PBMCs or T cells enriched from blood (not recorded which). The nucleotides read TGTGCCAGCAGCTTATCTTTAGCGGGAGCGGGATACAATGAGCAGTTCTTC. It is translated as CASSLSLAGAGYNEQFF.